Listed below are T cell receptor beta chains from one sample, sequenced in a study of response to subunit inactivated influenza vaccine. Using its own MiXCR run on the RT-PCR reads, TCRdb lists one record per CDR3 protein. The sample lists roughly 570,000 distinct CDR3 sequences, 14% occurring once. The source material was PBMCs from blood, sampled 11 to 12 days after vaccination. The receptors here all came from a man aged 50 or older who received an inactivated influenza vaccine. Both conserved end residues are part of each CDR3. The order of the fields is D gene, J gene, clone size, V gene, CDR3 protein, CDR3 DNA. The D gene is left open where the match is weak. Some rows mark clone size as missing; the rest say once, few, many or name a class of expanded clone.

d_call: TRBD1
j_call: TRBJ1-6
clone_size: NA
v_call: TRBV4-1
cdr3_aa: CASSPRGLQGASPLHF
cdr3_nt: TGCGCCAGCAGCCCCAGAGGGCTACAGGGGGCTTCACCCCTCCACTTT

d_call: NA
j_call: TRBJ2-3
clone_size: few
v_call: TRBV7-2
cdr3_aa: CASSLALIKGGRWPDTQYF
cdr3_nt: TGTGCCAGCAGCTTAGCGCTGATAAAGGGGGGACGATGGCCAGATACGCAGTATTTT

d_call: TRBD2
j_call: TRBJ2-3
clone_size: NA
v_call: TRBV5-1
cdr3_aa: CASSLLGLAPRTDTQYF
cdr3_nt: TGCGCCAGCAGCTTGTTAGGACTAGCGCCGCGCACAGATACGCAGTATTTT

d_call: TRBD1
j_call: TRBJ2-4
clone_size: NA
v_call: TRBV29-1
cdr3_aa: CSVEGQRDIQYF
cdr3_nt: TGCAGCGTTGAGGGACAGAGGGACATTCAGTACTTC

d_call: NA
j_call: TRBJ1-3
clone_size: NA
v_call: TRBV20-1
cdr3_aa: CSAREGGNTIYF
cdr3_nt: TGCAGTGCTAGAGAGGGAGGAAACACCATATATTTT

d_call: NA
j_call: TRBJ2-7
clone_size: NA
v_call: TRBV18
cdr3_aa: CASSPLRGATYEQYF
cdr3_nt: TGTGCCAGCTCACCTCTAAGGGGCGCTACCTACGAGCAGTACTTC

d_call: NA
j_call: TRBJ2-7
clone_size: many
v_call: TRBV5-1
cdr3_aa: CASSLSARADEQYF
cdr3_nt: TGCGCCAGCAGTCTCTCTGCCAGGGCGGACGAGCAGTACTTC

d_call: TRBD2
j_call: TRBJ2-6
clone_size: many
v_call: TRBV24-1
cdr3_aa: CATSDGRGKSSGANVLTF
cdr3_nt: TGTGCCACCAGTGATGGGAGGGGAAAGTCATCTGGGGCCAACGTCCTGACTTTC

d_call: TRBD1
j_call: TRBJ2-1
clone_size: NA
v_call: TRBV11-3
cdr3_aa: CASRSKQGLSNEQFF
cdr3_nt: TGTGCCAGCCGCTCCAAACAGGGGTTGTCCAATGAGCAGTTCTTC

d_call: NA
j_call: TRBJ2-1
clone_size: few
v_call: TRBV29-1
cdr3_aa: CSASQAANEQFF
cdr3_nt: TGCAGCGCCTCCCAAGCGGCCAATGAGCAGTTCTTC

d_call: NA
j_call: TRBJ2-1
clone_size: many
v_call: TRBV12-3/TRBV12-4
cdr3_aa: CASSLAGQAIYNEQFF
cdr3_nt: TGTGCCAGCAGTTTGGCTGGGCAGGCTATTTACAATGAGCAGTTCTTC

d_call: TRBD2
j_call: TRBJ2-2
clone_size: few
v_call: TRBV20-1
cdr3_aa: CSARVGLAGRHNTGELFF
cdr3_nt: TGCAGTGCTAGAGTAGGACTAGCGGGGAGACACAACACCGGGGAGCTGTTTTTT

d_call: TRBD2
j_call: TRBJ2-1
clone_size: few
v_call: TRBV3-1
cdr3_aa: CASSQEGGWTSGRWKQFF
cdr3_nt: TGTGCCAGCAGCCAAGAGGGGGGTTGGACTAGCGGGAGATGGAAGCAGTTCTTC

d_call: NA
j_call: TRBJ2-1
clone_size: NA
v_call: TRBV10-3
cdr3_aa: CAISGSSGEQFF
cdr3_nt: TGTGCCATCAGTGGTAGTTCGGGTGAGCAGTTCTTC

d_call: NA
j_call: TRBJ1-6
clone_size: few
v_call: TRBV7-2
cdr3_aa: CASSFSAGLYNSPLHF
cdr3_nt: TGTGCCAGCAGCTTTTCTGCGGGGCTCTATAATTCACCCCTCCACTTT

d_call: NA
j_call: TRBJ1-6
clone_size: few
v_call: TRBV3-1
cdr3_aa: CASSQESDISPLHF
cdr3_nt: TGTGCCAGCAGCCAAGAGTCGGACATTTCACCCCTCCACTTT

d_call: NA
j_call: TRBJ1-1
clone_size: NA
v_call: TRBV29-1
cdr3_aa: CSARREAVGEAFF
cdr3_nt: TGCAGCGCCCGCAGGGAGGCTGTCGGGGAAGCTTTCTTT

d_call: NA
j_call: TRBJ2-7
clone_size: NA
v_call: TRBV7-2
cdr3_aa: CASSLAWMPYEQYF
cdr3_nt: TGTGCCAGCAGCTTAGCGTGGATGCCCTACGAGCAGTACTTC

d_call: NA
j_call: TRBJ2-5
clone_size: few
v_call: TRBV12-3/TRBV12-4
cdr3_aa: CASSLGAAPRDF
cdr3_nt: TGTGCCAGCAGTTTAGGGGCGGCACCGAGGGACTTC

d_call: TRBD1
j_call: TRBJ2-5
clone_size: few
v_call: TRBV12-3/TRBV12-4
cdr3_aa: CASRSGGAWETQYF
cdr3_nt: TGTGCCAGCCGGTCAGGGGGCGCGTGGGAGACCCAGTACTTC

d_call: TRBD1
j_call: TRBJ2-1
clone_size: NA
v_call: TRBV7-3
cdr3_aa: CASSPTGVGYNEQFF
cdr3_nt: TGTGCCAGCAGCCCCACAGGGGTCGGTTACAATGAGCAGTTCTTC

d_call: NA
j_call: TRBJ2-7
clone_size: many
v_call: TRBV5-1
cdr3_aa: CASSLAAGGPYEQYF
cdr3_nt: TGCGCCAGCAGCTTGGCCGCCGGGGGCCCCTACGAGCAGTACTTC

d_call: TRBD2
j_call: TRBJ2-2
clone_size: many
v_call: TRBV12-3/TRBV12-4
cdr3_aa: CASSFEGLAGGELFF
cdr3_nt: TGTGCCAGCAGTTTCGAGGGACTAGCGGGCGGGGAGCTGTTTTTT

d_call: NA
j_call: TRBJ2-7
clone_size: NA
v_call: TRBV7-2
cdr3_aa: CASSANRNYEQYF
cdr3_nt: TGTGCCAGCAGCGCTAACAGGAACTACGAGCAGTACTTC

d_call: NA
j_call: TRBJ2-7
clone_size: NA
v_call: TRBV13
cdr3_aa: CASSQGLTYYEQYF
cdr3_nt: TGTGCCAGCAGCCAGGGACTTACCTACTACGAGCAGTACTTC

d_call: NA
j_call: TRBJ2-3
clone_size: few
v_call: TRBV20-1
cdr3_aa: CSARGLPQPTDTQYF
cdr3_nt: TGCAGTGCTAGAGGGCTACCGCAACCCACAGATACGCAGTATTTT

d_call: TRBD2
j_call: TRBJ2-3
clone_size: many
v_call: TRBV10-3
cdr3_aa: CAISGLADSDTQYF
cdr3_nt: TGTGCCATCAGTGGACTAGCTGACTCAGATACGCAGTATTTT

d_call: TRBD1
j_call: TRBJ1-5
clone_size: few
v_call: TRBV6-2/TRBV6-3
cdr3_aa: CASSYSSRGHQPQHF
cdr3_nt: TGTGCCAGCAGTTACTCGAGTAGGGGGCATCAGCCCCAGCATTTT

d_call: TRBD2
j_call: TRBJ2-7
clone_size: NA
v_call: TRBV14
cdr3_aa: CASSLLGGSIVYEQYF
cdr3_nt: TGTGCCAGCAGCCTCCTCGGCGGGAGTATTGTCTACGAGCAGTACTTC

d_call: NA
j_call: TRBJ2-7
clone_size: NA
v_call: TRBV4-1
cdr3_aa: CASSQVRTEPYEQYF
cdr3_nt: TGCGCCAGCAGCCAGGTCCGGACGGAGCCCTACGAGCAGTACTTC

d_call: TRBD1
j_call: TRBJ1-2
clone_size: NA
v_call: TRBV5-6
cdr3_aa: CASSSTGTGSDGYTF
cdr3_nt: TGTGCCAGCAGCTCAACCGGGACAGGGTCCGATGGCTACACCTTC

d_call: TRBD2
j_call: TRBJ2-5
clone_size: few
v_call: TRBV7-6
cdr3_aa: CASSLVGRLAGSPEKETQYF
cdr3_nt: TGTGCCAGCAGCTTAGTAGGGAGGCTAGCGGGGTCGCCAGAAAAAGAGACCCAGTACTTC

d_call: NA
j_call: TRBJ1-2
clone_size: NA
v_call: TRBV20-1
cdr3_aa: CSASWQGGGYTF
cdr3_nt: TGCAGTGCTAGTTGGCAGGGCGGTGGCTACACCTTC

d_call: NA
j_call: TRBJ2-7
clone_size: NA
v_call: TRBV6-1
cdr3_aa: CASSEKPFYEQYF
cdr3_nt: TGTGCCAGCAGTGAGAAACCCTTCTACGAGCAGTACTTC

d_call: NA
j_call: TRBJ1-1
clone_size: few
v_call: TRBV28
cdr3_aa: CAVQLAINTEAFF
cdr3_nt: TGTGCCGTACAACTGGCGATAAACACTGAAGCTTTCTTT

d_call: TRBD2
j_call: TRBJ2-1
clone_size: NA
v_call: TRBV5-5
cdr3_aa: CASSLELAGLHEQFF
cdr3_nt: TGTGCCAGCAGCTTGGAACTAGCGGGGTTGCATGAGCAGTTCTTC

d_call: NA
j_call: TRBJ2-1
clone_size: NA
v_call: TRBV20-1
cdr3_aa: CSARDLDNLGDEQFF
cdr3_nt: TGCAGTGCTAGAGACTTAGACAACCTAGGGGATGAGCAGTTCTTC

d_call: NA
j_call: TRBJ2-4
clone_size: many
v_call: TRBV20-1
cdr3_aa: CSATVGDIQYF
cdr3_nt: TGCAGTGCTACAGTGGGGGACATTCAGTACTTC

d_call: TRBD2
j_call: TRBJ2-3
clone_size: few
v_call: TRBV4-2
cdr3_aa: CASRYGLAGGIADTQYF
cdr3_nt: TGTGCCAGCAGATACGGACTAGCGGGGGGGATCGCAGATACGCAGTATTTT

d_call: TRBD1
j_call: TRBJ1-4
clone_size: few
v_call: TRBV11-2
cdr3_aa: CASSPEGQLNEKLFF
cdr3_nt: TGTGCCAGCAGCCCAGAGGGACAGCTTAATGAAAAACTGTTTTTT